The rows below give T cell receptor beta chains drawn from one sample of a study of T cell repertoires in cytomegalovirus infection. TCRdb processed the reads anew with MiXCR; each CDR3 protein has one entry. The sample lists approximately 100,000 distinct CDR3 sequences, 25% to 35% occurring once. No antigen has been assigned to these receptors. Sequencing used CD8+ T cells from cultured PBMCs, obtained from culture after CMV antigen stimulation. These receptors were obtained from a human donor in good health (CMV status not recorded). Some clones in this sample may be carry-over from other donors' samples. The CDR3 runs from the conserved cysteine through the conserved F or W. D genes are given only for firm matches. For some rows the clone size is stated as once, few or many, or as a class when expanded; others skip it.

v_call: TRBV28; d_call: -; clone_size: -; j_call: TRBJ2-3; cdr3_nt: TGTGCCAGCTTGCGCGAGTACGGCACAGATACGCAGTATTTT; cdr3_aa: CASLREYGTDTQYF
v_call: TRBV28; d_call: TRBD1; clone_size: few; j_call: TRBJ1-2; cdr3_nt: TGTGCCAGCAGTTTAGAGAGACAGGGCCTTCGTAACTATGGCTACACCTTC; cdr3_aa: CASSLERQGLRNYGYTF
v_call: TRBV7-7; d_call: -; clone_size: -; j_call: TRBJ1-3; cdr3_nt: TGTGCCAGCAGCTTAGGCCCGGGGAACACCATATATTTT; cdr3_aa: CASSLGPGNTIYF
v_call: TRBV7-6; d_call: -; clone_size: few; j_call: TRBJ1-6; cdr3_nt: TGTGCCAGCAGCTTTGAACGGGGTGTCAATAATTCACCCCTCCACTTT; cdr3_aa: CASSFERGVNNSPLHF
v_call: TRBV7-2; d_call: -; clone_size: -; j_call: TRBJ1-1; cdr3_nt: TGTGCCAGCAGCTTAGTCCAGGTAACTGAAGCTTTCTTT; cdr3_aa: CASSLVQVTEAFF
v_call: TRBV24-1; d_call: -; clone_size: few; j_call: TRBJ2-7; cdr3_nt: TGTGCCACCAGTGACAGCTCAGGCGAGCAGTACTTC; cdr3_aa: CATSDSSGEQYF
v_call: TRBV12-5; d_call: -; clone_size: -; j_call: TRBJ1-3; cdr3_nt: TGTGCTGGTGGCCTTGAAACCTCTGGAAACACCATATATTTT; cdr3_aa: CAGGLETSGNTIYF
v_call: TRBV28; d_call: -; clone_size: once; j_call: TRBJ1-2; cdr3_nt: TGTGCCAGCAGCCTTCGCGGGGCCGAAGGCTACACCTTC; cdr3_aa: CASSLRGAEGYTF
v_call: TRBV20-1; d_call: TRBD1; clone_size: -; j_call: TRBJ1-2; cdr3_nt: TGCAGTGCTAGAGATCACAGGGGATGGGCGGACTATGGCTACACCTTC; cdr3_aa: CSARDHRGWADYGYTF
v_call: TRBV7-2; d_call: -; clone_size: many; j_call: TRBJ2-1; cdr3_nt: TGTGCCAGCAGCTTGCGGGGCCCCTACAATGAGCAGTTCTTC; cdr3_aa: CASSLRGPYNEQFF
v_call: TRBV19; d_call: -; clone_size: -; j_call: TRBJ1-5; cdr3_nt: TGTGCCAGTAGCGGGGACGGGTACAATCAGCCCCAGCATTTT; cdr3_aa: CASSGDGYNQPQHF
v_call: TRBV7-2; d_call: -; clone_size: few; j_call: TRBJ2-2; cdr3_nt: TGTGCCAGCAGCCTATTCGGTGGGGGGGAGCTGTTTTTT; cdr3_aa: CASSLFGGGELFF
v_call: TRBV2; d_call: -; clone_size: -; j_call: TRBJ1-1; cdr3_nt: TGTGCCAGCAGTGATGGGGGGGGGGAAGCTTTCTTT; cdr3_aa: CASSDGGGEAFF
v_call: TRBV6-6; d_call: TRBD2; clone_size: once; j_call: TRBJ2-1; cdr3_nt: TGTGCCAGCAGTTACCTTACTAGCGGGGGTTACAATGAGCAGTTCTTC; cdr3_aa: CASSYLTSGGYNEQFF
v_call: TRBV4-1; d_call: TRBD1; clone_size: many; j_call: TRBJ2-7; cdr3_nt: TGCGCCAGCAGCTACGCCGGGACAGGGACTTACGAGCAGTACTTC; cdr3_aa: CASSYAGTGTYEQYF
v_call: TRBV7-9; d_call: -; clone_size: few; j_call: TRBJ2-3; cdr3_nt: TGTGCCAGCAGCTTAGACTGGGACTCGCACACAGATACGCAGTATTTT; cdr3_aa: CASSLDWDSHTDTQYF
v_call: TRBV12-3/TRBV12-4; d_call: -; clone_size: many; j_call: TRBJ2-5; cdr3_nt: TGTGCCAGCACGGGACGGAACCAAGAGACCCAGTACTTC; cdr3_aa: CASTGRNQETQYF
v_call: TRBV18; d_call: -; clone_size: -; j_call: TRBJ1-5; cdr3_nt: TGTGCCAGCTCACCGGACGATCAGCCCCAGCATTTT; cdr3_aa: CASSPDDQPQHF
v_call: TRBV2; d_call: TRBD1; clone_size: -; j_call: TRBJ1-5; cdr3_nt: TGTGCCAGCAGTCCACTGACAGGGGAGCAGCCCCAGCATTTT; cdr3_aa: CASSPLTGEQPQHF
v_call: TRBV6-2/TRBV6-3; d_call: -; clone_size: few; j_call: TRBJ2-1; cdr3_nt: TGTGCCAGCAGTTATCCCCGTCCTGAGCAGTTCTTC; cdr3_aa: CASSYPRPEQFF
v_call: TRBV4-1; d_call: -; clone_size: few; j_call: TRBJ1-1; cdr3_nt: TGCGCCAGCAGCCAAGATCGGCTGCTCTTT; cdr3_aa: CASSQDRLLF
v_call: TRBV12-5; d_call: -; clone_size: many; j_call: TRBJ1-6; cdr3_nt: TGTGCTAGTGGTTTGGTACGACGGGGATTGGGTTCACCCCTCCACTTT; cdr3_aa: CASGLVRRGLGSPLHF
v_call: TRBV12-3/TRBV12-4; d_call: -; clone_size: -; j_call: TRBJ1-2; cdr3_nt: TGTGCCAGCAGTTTAGCCGTGACCTACCCCTATGGCTACACCTTC; cdr3_aa: CASSLAVTYPYGYTF
v_call: TRBV25-1; d_call: -; clone_size: -; j_call: TRBJ2-7; cdr3_nt: TGTGCCAGCAGTGAATGGGTGACAGCCGGGAGTGAGCAGTACTTC; cdr3_aa: CASSEWVTAGSEQYF
v_call: TRBV5-5; d_call: -; clone_size: -; j_call: TRBJ1-5; cdr3_nt: TGTGCCAGCAGCCGGGGGGGGGATTATCAGCCCCAGCATTTT; cdr3_aa: CASSRGGDYQPQHF
v_call: TRBV7-8; d_call: TRBD1; clone_size: few; j_call: TRBJ1-1; cdr3_nt: TGTGCCAGCAGCAACTCCCACAGGGGGCGAAACACTGAAGCTTTCTTT; cdr3_aa: CASSNSHRGRNTEAFF
v_call: TRBV12-3/TRBV12-4; d_call: -; clone_size: -; j_call: TRBJ2-5; cdr3_nt: TGTGCCAGCAGTTTAGAGGGGTGGGAGACCCAGTACTTC; cdr3_aa: CASSLEGWETQYF
v_call: TRBV7-3; d_call: -; clone_size: many; j_call: TRBJ2-1; cdr3_nt: TGTGCCAGCAGCTCGGGACTCAACAATGAGCAGTTCTTC; cdr3_aa: CASSSGLNNEQFF
v_call: TRBV5-6; d_call: TRBD1; clone_size: -; j_call: TRBJ2-7; cdr3_nt: TGTGCCAGCAGCAGCACAGGGGGGACCTACGAGCAGTACTTC; cdr3_aa: CASSSTGGTYEQYF
v_call: TRBV12-3/TRBV12-4; d_call: TRBD1; clone_size: few; j_call: TRBJ1-4; cdr3_nt: TGTGCCAGCAGTCTCCGACAGGGTGAAAAACTGTTTTTT; cdr3_aa: CASSLRQGEKLFF
v_call: TRBV7-6; d_call: TRBD2; clone_size: few; j_call: TRBJ2-5; cdr3_nt: TGTGCCAGCAGCCAGCTCGCGGGGGGGTGGGGAGAGACCCAGTACTTC; cdr3_aa: CASSQLAGGWGETQYF
v_call: TRBV5-6; d_call: -; clone_size: -; j_call: TRBJ2-3; cdr3_nt: TGTGCCAGCAGCTCGGGACTTGGGGCAGATACGCAGTATTTT; cdr3_aa: CASSSGLGADTQYF
v_call: TRBV6-8; d_call: -; clone_size: -; j_call: TRBJ2-7; cdr3_nt: TGTGCCAGCAGTTACACTGGAGGGTTGCCCTACGAGCAGTACTTC; cdr3_aa: CASSYTGGLPYEQYF
v_call: TRBV7-9; d_call: -; clone_size: -; j_call: TRBJ1-1; cdr3_nt: TGTGCCAGCAGGGGTTTAGGGACTGAAGCTTTCTTT; cdr3_aa: CASRGLGTEAFF
v_call: TRBV6-2/TRBV6-3; d_call: -; clone_size: -; j_call: TRBJ2-7; cdr3_nt: TGTGCCAGCAGTTACGTCGACGCCTACGAGCAGTACTTC; cdr3_aa: CASSYVDAYEQYF
v_call: TRBV5-4; d_call: -; clone_size: many; j_call: TRBJ2-1; cdr3_nt: TGTGCCAGCAGGTCAGCGACAGCCGACAATGAGCAGTTCTTC; cdr3_aa: CASRSATADNEQFF
v_call: TRBV24-1; d_call: -; clone_size: -; j_call: TRBJ2-2; cdr3_nt: TGTGCCACCGCGCGACGGGGTAACACCGGGGAGCTGTTTTTT; cdr3_aa: CATARRGNTGELFF
v_call: TRBV27; d_call: TRBD1; clone_size: few; j_call: TRBJ2-2; cdr3_nt: TGTGCCAGCGGACAGGGATGGAACACCGGGGAGCTGTTTTTT; cdr3_aa: CASGQGWNTGELFF
v_call: TRBV14; d_call: -; clone_size: few; j_call: TRBJ1-4; cdr3_nt: TGTGCCAGCAGCCAAGATCAGGATGGCGGGAATGAAAAACTGTTTTTT; cdr3_aa: CASSQDQDGGNEKLFF
v_call: TRBV19; d_call: -; clone_size: -; j_call: TRBJ2-2; cdr3_nt: TGTGCCAGTAGTATTTGGGGAGACGGCACCGGGGAGCTGTTTTTT; cdr3_aa: CASSIWGDGTGELFF
v_call: TRBV7-9; d_call: -; clone_size: few; j_call: TRBJ1-3; cdr3_nt: TGTGCCAGCAGCTTAACAGGCCTCGAAGGCGACACCATATATTTT; cdr3_aa: CASSLTGLEGDTIYF
v_call: TRBV12-3/TRBV12-4; d_call: TRBD1; clone_size: few; j_call: TRBJ2-1; cdr3_nt: TGTGCCAGCAGGGAGGGACAGGGGCGGGACAATGAGCAGTTCTTC; cdr3_aa: CASREGQGRDNEQFF
v_call: TRBV28; d_call: TRBD1; clone_size: -; j_call: TRBJ2-7; cdr3_nt: TGTGCCAGCAGACCCGGACAGGGAGTTTACGGCGAGCAGTACTTC; cdr3_aa: CASRPGQGVYGEQYF
v_call: TRBV4-1; d_call: TRBD1; clone_size: -; j_call: TRBJ2-7; cdr3_nt: TGCGCCAGCAGTATCGCCGGGACAGGGAACTACGAGCAGTACTTC; cdr3_aa: CASSIAGTGNYEQYF
v_call: TRBV6-6; d_call: TRBD1; clone_size: many; j_call: TRBJ1-1; cdr3_nt: TGTGCCAGCAGGAGGACAGGGGGGGACACTGAAGCTTTCTTT; cdr3_aa: CASRRTGGDTEAFF
v_call: TRBV2; d_call: -; clone_size: -; j_call: TRBJ2-5; cdr3_nt: TGTGCCAGCATTAGACTTGGGGAGACCCAGTACTTC; cdr3_aa: CASIRLGETQYF
v_call: TRBV24-1; d_call: -; clone_size: few; j_call: TRBJ2-2; cdr3_nt: TGTGCCACCAGTGATTTAACGAACGCGAACACCGGGGAGCTGTTTTTT; cdr3_aa: CATSDLTNANTGELFF
v_call: TRBV14; d_call: -; clone_size: -; j_call: TRBJ1-1; cdr3_nt: TGTGCCAGCAGCCTACAGGGAAACTGGAACACTGAAGCTTTCTTT; cdr3_aa: CASSLQGNWNTEAFF
v_call: TRBV6-5; d_call: -; clone_size: many; j_call: TRBJ1-3; cdr3_nt: TGTGCCAGCAGCGCAGGGGAGGCACCTGGAAACACCATATATTTT; cdr3_aa: CASSAGEAPGNTIYF
v_call: TRBV28; d_call: TRBD1; clone_size: many; j_call: TRBJ2-7; cdr3_nt: TGTGCCAGCAGTTTATCTGGACAGGGTTACGAGCAGTACTTC; cdr3_aa: CASSLSGQGYEQYF
v_call: TRBV7-9; d_call: TRBD1; clone_size: -; j_call: TRBJ2-3; cdr3_nt: TGTGCCAGCAGCTCCCCAGCAGGAGGGGGGGACAGGGGTGGGCCAGATACGCAGTATTTT; cdr3_aa: CASSSPAGGGDRGGPDTQYF
v_call: TRBV19; d_call: -; clone_size: few; j_call: TRBJ2-7; cdr3_nt: TGTGCCAGTAGTATTGGACTCGACGAGCAGTACTTC; cdr3_aa: CASSIGLDEQYF
v_call: TRBV20-1; d_call: TRBD2; clone_size: -; j_call: TRBJ2-3; cdr3_nt: TGCAGTGCTAGAATTCTGCTAGCGGGGGGATATACAGATACGCAGTATTTT; cdr3_aa: CSARILLAGGYTDTQYF
v_call: TRBV12-3/TRBV12-4; d_call: -; clone_size: -; j_call: TRBJ1-1; cdr3_nt: TGTGCCAGCAGTTCACCGGGCAGGGATGAAGCTTTCTTT; cdr3_aa: CASSSPGRDEAFF